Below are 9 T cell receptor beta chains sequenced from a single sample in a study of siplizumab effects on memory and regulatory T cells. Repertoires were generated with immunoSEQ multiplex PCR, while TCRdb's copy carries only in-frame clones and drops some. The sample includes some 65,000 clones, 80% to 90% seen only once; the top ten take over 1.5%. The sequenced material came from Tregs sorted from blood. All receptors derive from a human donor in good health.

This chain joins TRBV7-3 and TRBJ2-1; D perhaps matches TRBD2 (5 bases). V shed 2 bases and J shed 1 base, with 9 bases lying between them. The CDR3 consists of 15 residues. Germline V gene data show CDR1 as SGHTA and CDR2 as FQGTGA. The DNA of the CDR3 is TGTGCCAGCAGCTTAGCGGGCGCGTCCTACAATGAGCAGTTCTTC. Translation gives CASSLAGASYNEQFF.

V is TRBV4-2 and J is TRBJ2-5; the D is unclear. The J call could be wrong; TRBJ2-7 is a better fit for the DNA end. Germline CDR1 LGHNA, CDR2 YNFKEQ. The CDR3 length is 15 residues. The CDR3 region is CASSQGPGGAYEQYF. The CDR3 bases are TGTGCCAGCAGCCAAGGTCCAGGTGGTGCCTACGAGCAGTACTTC.

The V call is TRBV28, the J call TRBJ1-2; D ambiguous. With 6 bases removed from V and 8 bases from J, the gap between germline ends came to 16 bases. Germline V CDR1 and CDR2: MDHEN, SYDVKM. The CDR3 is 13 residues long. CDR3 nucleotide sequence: TGTGCCAGCAGCTCAACACGATCTATGGGCTACACCTTC. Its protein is CASSSTRSMGYTF.

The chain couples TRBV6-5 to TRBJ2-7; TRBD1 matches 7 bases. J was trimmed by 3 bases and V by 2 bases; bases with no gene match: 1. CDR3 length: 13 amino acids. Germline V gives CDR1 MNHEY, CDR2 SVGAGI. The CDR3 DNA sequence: TGTGCCAGCAGTTACAACAGGGGCTACGAGCAGTACTTC. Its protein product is CASSYNRGYEQYF.

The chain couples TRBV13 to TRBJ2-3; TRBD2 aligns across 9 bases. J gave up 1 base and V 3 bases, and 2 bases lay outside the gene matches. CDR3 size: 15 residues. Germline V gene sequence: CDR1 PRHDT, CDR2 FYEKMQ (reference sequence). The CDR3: CASSLVAGGTDTQYF. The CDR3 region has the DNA TGTGCCAGCAGCTTGGTAGCGGGGGGCACAGATACGCAGTATTTT.

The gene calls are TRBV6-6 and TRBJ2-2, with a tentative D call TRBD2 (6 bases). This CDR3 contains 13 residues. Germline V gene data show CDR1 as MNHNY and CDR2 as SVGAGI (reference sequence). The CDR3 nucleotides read TGTGCGGGGGGACGAGCGAACACCGGGGAGCTGTTTTTT. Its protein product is CAGGRANTGELFF.

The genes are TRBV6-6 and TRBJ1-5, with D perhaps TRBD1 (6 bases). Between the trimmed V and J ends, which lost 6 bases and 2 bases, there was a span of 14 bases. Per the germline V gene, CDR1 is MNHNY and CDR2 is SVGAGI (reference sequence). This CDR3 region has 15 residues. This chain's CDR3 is CASRRTDRGNQPQHF. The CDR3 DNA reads TGTGCCAGCAGACGGACAGATCGGGGCAATCAGCCCCAGCATTTT.

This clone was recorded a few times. For the CDR3, the DNA is TGTGCCAGTAGTACAGCAGGGGTGGCTGGAAACACCATATATTTT. Translation: CASSTAGVAGNTIYF. This chain links TRBV19 with TRBJ1-3, with D tentatively TRBD1 (6 bases). Germline V gene sequence: CDR1 LNHDA, CDR2 SQIVND (reference sequence). This CDR3 region has 15 residues. With 4 bases removed from V and 2 bases from J, the gap between germline ends came to 12 bases. Full variable domain (rest looked up from reference TRBV19 and TRBJ1-3): DGGITQSPKYLFRKEGQNVTLSCEQNLNHDAMYWYRQDPGQGLRLIYYSQIVNDFQKGDIAEGYSVSREKKESFPLTVTSAQKNPTAFYLCASSTAGVAGNTIYFGEGSWLTVV.

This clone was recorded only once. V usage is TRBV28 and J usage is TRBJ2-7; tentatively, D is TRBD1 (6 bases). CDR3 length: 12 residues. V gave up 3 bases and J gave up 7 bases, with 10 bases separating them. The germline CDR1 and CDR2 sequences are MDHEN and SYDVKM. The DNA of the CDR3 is TGTGCCAGCAGTTTCGGACAGACTGAGCAGTACTTC. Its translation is CASSFGQTEQYF.